This TCR beta chain appears in the sequencing data of a study of blood T cell repertoires in COVID-19. As for the study in general: COVID-19 samples collected from the United States, Italy and Spain covered acute and convalescent phases. PBMCs, B-cell-depleted T cells, or T cells provided the cDNA or gDNA that made up the material.

Sequenced by immunoSEQ multiplex PCR; TCRdb stores in-frame clones only, minus some. The sample has under 25,000 clones, roughly 83% seen once; the top ten hold 22%. After removal of 4 bases from V and 0 bases from J, the junction contained 10 bases not matched to a gene. The CDR3 contains 17 residues. The origin of this receptor is a man of 80 years or more with active or convalescent COVID-19. V usage is TRBV23-1 and J usage is TRBJ2-7; TRBD1 agrees at 9 bases. TRBV23-1 counts as an open reading frame of uncertain function. Sequencing was performed on peripheral blood. The CDR3 is CASSPGDRASFSYEQYF. The CDR3 DNA sequence: TGCGCCAGCAGTCCCGGGGACAGGGCCTCCTTCTCCTACGAGCAGTACTTC.